This T cell receptor (beta chain) was captured in a study of Ad26.COV2.S vaccination and SARS-CoV-2 variants. Looking at the study overall: Enrollment placed the donor in the COV1001 Ad26.COV2.S trial arm.

Points on this clone: Its antigen is unidentified.

TCRdb keeps only in-frame clones here, not all; method: immunoSEQ multiplex PCR. The sample holds some 340,000 clones, around 83% seen once. V lost 6 bases and J lost 6, with 16 bases in between. The CDR3 is 15 amino acids. Germline V gene sequence: CDR1 SGHRS, CDR2 YFSETQ. Whole-study results and caveats: Recipients of either vaccine or placebo displayed similar breadth of non-spike TCRs.

The treatment denotes: about 20 received Ad26.COV2.S at low or high dose, single or two shots; about 5 received placebo; per-sample allocation not given. Samples came from day 63 after the first vaccine or placebo injection. A Boston adult aged 18-55 years was the donor. V gene TRBV5-1 combines with J gene TRBJ1-6, with D maybe TRBD1 (5 bases). The sequencing here drew on peripheral blood, taken in a trial of Ad26.COV2.S vaccine versus placebo. The receptor comes from a person aged 18-65 years who received the Ad26.COV2.S COVID-19 vaccine or a placebo. The CDR3 region has the DNA TGCGCCAGCACCTCGGGGACGCAGGGTAATTCACCCCTCCACTTT. This gives the protein CASTSGTQGNSPLHF.